The TCR beta chain described here comes from a study of blood T cell repertoires in COVID-19. About the study: Samples representing acute and convalescent COVID-19 were sourced from the United States, Italy and Spain. PBMCs, B-cell-depleted T cells, or T cells provided the cDNA or gDNA that made up the material.

Authors' data handling: It was from reference gene primer amplification that nucleated cell counts were estimated. The method was immunoSEQ multiplex PCR; TCRdb's version includes in-frame clones alone and lacks a portion of them. V and J calls and clone size are copied from that table; D and trimming were computed from the DNA. Of roughly 260,000 clones in the sample, 80% to 90% were seen once. V lost 4 bases and J 0 bases, leaving 13 bases between the germline ends. CDR3 length: 16 residues. Germline CDR1 and CDR2: MDHEN and SYDVKM. This clone has more than one count but fewer than ten. This clonotype was obtained from a woman in her forties or fifties with acute or convalescent COVID-19. This chain connects TRBV28 to TRBJ1-5; a weak D match, TRBD1 (5 bases). The specimen was peripheral blood. CDR3 sequence (DNA): TGTGCCAGCAGTTGGGGGTGGGGGGATAGCAATCAGCCCCAGCATTTT. This gives the protein CASSWGWGDSNQPQHF.